This entry lists 30 T cell receptor beta chains sequenced from one sample in a study of blood T cells in healthy people across ages. Using a J-beta primer mix together with a sample-barcoded 5' primer, a second PCR was run for roughly 6 to 12 cycles. Each CDR3 protein gets one entry after TCRdb re-called the 5' RACE reads with MiXCR. The data hold roughly 680,000 distinct CDR3 sequences, with about 51% observed a single time. What was sequenced was blood. The receptors stem from a woman older than 75 in good health.

This rearrangement joins TRBV24-1 to TRBJ2-7, with unresolved D. The J call is doubtful: the DNA matches TRBJ2-5 better. CDR3 length equals 12 residues. Germline V gene sequence: CDR1 KGHDR, CDR2 SFDVKD. The CDR3 sequence: CATSDLWETQYF. CDR3 nucleotides: TGTGCCACCAGTGATTTATGGGAGACCCAGTACTTC.

This clonotype was observed a few times. This may come from a read error, since a much larger clone is one base off. V and J are TRBV27 and TRBJ2-7, with 8 bases identical to TRBD1. The V gene end was trimmed by 5 bases and the J gene end by 0 bases; junction bases not matched to a gene: 3. There are 14 residues in the CDR3. Per the germline V gene, CDR1 is MNHEY and CDR2 is SMNVEV (reference sequence). The CDR3 DNA follows: TGTGCCAGCAGTGTGGACAGGGCCTCCTACGAGCAGTACTTC. This encodes CASSVDRASYEQYF.

The rearrangement joins TRBV6-2 or TRBV6-3 to TRBJ1-1; D call uncertain. The CDR3 runs to 15 residues. In germline, CDR1 is MNHEY, CDR2 SVGEGT. V lost 7 bases and J lost 4, with 19 bases in between. DNA for the CDR3: TGTGCCAGCAATCCCATCTACTTTGACGGCACTGAAGCTTTCTTT. Translation: CASNPIYFDGTEAFF.

The chain has TRBV7-9 and TRBJ2-3, with D possibly called TRBD1 or TRBD2 (5 bases each). The CDR3 runs 13 residues. Trimming stripped 10 bases from V and 5 bases from J, with 16 bases between. The germline V gene has CDR1 SEHNR and CDR2 FQNEAQ (reference sequence). Here the CDR3 reads CATNGRGIDTQYF. CDR3 coding DNA: TGTGCCACGAACGGCCGGGGCATAGATACGCAGTATTTT.

This clonotype came up once. The V call is TRBV12-3 or TRBV12-4, the J call TRBJ2-3; TRBD2 matches at 10 bases. J was trimmed by 6 bases and V by 7 bases; bases with no gene match: 7. CDR3 size: 14 residues. The CDR3 loop is CASTVGLAQDTQYF. CDR3 in DNA: TGTGCCAGCACCGTGGGACTAGCGCAGGATACGCAGTATTTT.

This clonotype was detected many times. V is TRBV29-1 and J is TRBJ1-1, with D unclear. The CDR3 totals 11 residues. Germline CDR1 reads SQVTM; CDR2 reads ANQGSEA. V was pared by 6 bases and J by 0 bases, with 5 bases between. This chain's CDR3 is CSVTLNTEAFF. DNA for the CDR3: TGCAGCGTAACTTTGAACACTGAAGCTTTCTTT.

The rearrangement links TRBV4-2 to TRBJ2-1; the match to TRBD2 covers 7 bases. The CDR3 consists of 17 residues. The V and J ends lost 0 bases and 9 bases, in that order; junction bases with no gene match: 14. Germline CDR1 LGHNA, CDR2 YNFKEQ. The CDR3 reads CASSQDGAGQGLGEQFF. The CDR3 region has the DNA TGTGCCAGCAGCCAAGATGGAGCGGGGCAAGGGTTGGGTGAGCAGTTCTTC.

The chain employs TRBV25-1 and TRBJ2-7; D might be TRBD2 (6 bases). Germline V lookup: CDR1 MGHDK, CDR2 SYGVNS. CDR3 length equals 15 residues. Trimming took 1 base from V and 1 from J, leaving 11 bases between them. The CDR3 sequence is CASSEWDLGSYEQYF. CDR3 nucleotides: TGTGCCAGCAGTGAATGGGACTTGGGGTCCTACGAGCAGTACTTC.

This clonotype was seen a single time. CDR3 loop: CASSPGGTGSNQPQHF. The CDR3, as DNA: TGTGCCAGCTCACCAGGGGGGACAGGGTCTAATCAGCCCCAGCATTTT. V gene TRBV18 combines with J gene TRBJ1-5; 9 bases map to TRBD1. V shed 2 bases and J 4 bases; nucleotides not matched to a gene: 6. This CDR3 has 16 residues. Germline V gene lookup returns CDR1 KGHSH and CDR2 LQKENI.

In this sample, this clonotype turned up many times. The chain joins TRBV20-1 to TRBJ2-5, with D maybe TRBD1 (5 bases). The CDR3 extends over 12 amino acids. V was cut by 3 bases and J by 4 bases, with 9 bases left in between. Germline V gene data show CDR1 as DFQATT and CDR2 as SNEGSKA (reference sequence). The CDR3 sequence: CSARIGVETQYF. CDR3 DNA: TGCAGTGCTAGGATAGGGGTAGAGACCCAGTACTTC.

This clonotype was counted at least ten times. The V call is TRBV27, the J call TRBJ2-7; D is ambiguous. The CDR3 spans 15 residues. V shed 4 bases and J shed 2 bases, with 15 bases lying between them. Germline CDR1 is MNHEY and CDR2 is SMNVEV (reference sequence). The CDR3 loop reads CASSSQRSRAYEQYF. CDR3 in DNA: TGTGCCAGCAGTTCGCAGCGTTCGCGTGCCTACGAGCAGTACTTC.

This clonotype has ten or more counts. Mismatch with germline at one junction end may stem from a read error. V is TRBV20-1 and J is TRBJ2-3, with 8 nucleotides matching TRBD2. The CDR3 runs to 14 residues. Germline V gives CDR1 DFQATT, CDR2 SNEGSKA (reference sequence). The CDR3 DNA is TGCAGTGCCAGAGACTTAGCGGGACAAGATACGCAGTATTTT. Its protein is CSARDLAGQDTQYF.

Regarding this clonotype: This may be a read error, as it is one base from a much larger clone. The CDR3 spells CSARDREVWFF. CDR3 DNA: TGCAGTGCTCGGGACAGGGAAGTTTGGTTCTTC. The chain links TRBV20-1 to TRBJ2-1; 9 positions match TRBD1. The V gene's germline CDR1 is DFQATT and CDR2 SNEGSKA (reference sequence). This CDR3 region has 11 residues. Germline trimming cut 5 bases from V and 15 bases from J; bases unmatched to any gene: 8.

The J gene is TRBJ1-2, the V gene TRBV25-1; D possibly corresponds to TRBD1 (6 bases). V was clipped by 3 bases and J by 0 bases, with 8 bases between them. Germline V gives CDR1 MGHDK, CDR2 SYGVNS. The CDR3 runs 14 residues. The CDR3 protein is CASSEGAANYGYTF. For the CDR3, the DNA is TGTGCCAGCAGTGAGGGGGCCGCTAACTATGGCTACACCTTC.

This clonotype was counted at least ten times. V and J are TRBV29-1 and TRBJ2-1; 8 nucleotides line up with TRBD2. The CDR3 sequence is 14 residues long. Germline values: CDR1 SQVTM, CDR2 ANQGSEA. J lost 8 bases, V lost 7 bases, and 13 bases had no gene match. The DNA for the CDR3 is TGCAGCGAACGACCGGGACTAGGAGGGGATGAGCAGTTCTTC. Protein: CSERPGLGGDEQFF.

This clonotype came up many times. The chain employs TRBV12-3 or TRBV12-4 and TRBJ2-5; D uncertain. CDR3 length: 11 residues. The V gene lost 6 bases and the J gene lost 5 bases, with 7 bases spanning the gap. CDR3 sequence: CASSFTETQYF. For the CDR3, the DNA is TGTGCCAGCAGCTTTACGGAGACCCAGTACTTC.

The rearrangement links TRBV4-3 to TRBJ2-3; TRBD2 matches at 11 bases. The CDR3 runs to 15 residues. Unmatched junction bases numbered 3, after V lost 5 bases and J lost 2 bases. Germline values: CDR1 LGHNA, CDR2 YSLEER. CDR3 DNA: TGCGCCAGCAGCACACTAGCGGGAGCCACAGATACGCAGTATTTT. The encoded protein is CASSTLAGATDTQYF.

V usage is TRBV5-6 and J usage is TRBJ1-2; tentative D call: TRBD1 (6 bases). V was clipped by 4 bases and J by 4 bases, with 20 bases between them. CDR1 and CDR2 (germline): SGHDT, YYEEEE. The length of the CDR3 is 16 residues. The CDR3 sequence: CASSPVPDSPFYGYTF. CDR3 DNA sequence: TGTGCCAGCAGCCCGGTGCCGGACAGTCCCTTCTATGGCTACACCTTC.

This clonotype showed up just a few times. V gene TRBV3-1 combines with J gene TRBJ1-5; D uncertain. CDR1 is LGHDT, CDR2 YNNKEL, per germline (reference sequence). V gave up 3 bases and J gave up 11 bases, with 14 bases separating them. The CDR3 covers 13 residues. The CDR3 loop is CASSQGSRLTQHF. The CDR3 DNA reads as TGTGCCAGCAGCCAGGGGAGTAGGTTAACCCAGCATTTT.

This clonotype has only a few counts. This chain connects TRBV20-1 to TRBJ2-7; 7 bases are shared with TRBD2. The end of the DNA is better explained by TRBJ2-5, so the J call may be wrong. The CDR3 consists of 12 residues. The germline V gene encodes CDR1 DFQATT and CDR2 SNEGSKA (reference sequence). Here the CDR3 DNA reads TGCAGTGCGAGGGGACTAATCAGGACCCAGTACTTC. As protein: CSARGLIRTQYF.

In its sample, this clonotype was seen many times. This sequence joins TRBV28 and TRBJ1-4; weak D call: TRBD1 (6 bases). The germline V gene encodes CDR1 MDHEN and CDR2 SYDVKM. The V and J ends lost 1 base and 6 bases respectively, with 12 bases between them. The CDR3 is 15 amino acids. CDR3 protein: CASSLSGGLYEKLFF. The DNA for the CDR3 is TGTGCCAGCAGTTTATCGGGGGGGCTATATGAAAAACTGTTTTTT.

This clonotype has just a few counts. The CDR3 DNA follows: TGTGCCAGCAGCCGCACTGGCGGAGGGGGTTTCAATGAGCAGTTCTTC. Translating it yields CASSRTGGGGFNEQFF. The rearrangement joins TRBV11-2 to TRBJ2-1; D may be TRBD1 or TRBD2 (6 bases each). With 5 bases removed from V and 6 bases from J, the gap between germline ends came to 20 bases. Per germline, CDR1 SGHAT and CDR2 FQNNGV. This CDR3 is built from 16 residues.

As regards this clonotype: A read error is possible here, since a much larger clone lies one base away. The genes are TRBV5-1 and TRBJ2-1; weak D call: TRBD2 (6 bases). The CDR3 contains 14 residues. V was shortened by 4 bases and J by 6 bases, with 14 bases between the two germline ends. Germline V gene data show CDR1 as SGHRS and CDR2 as YFSETQ. CDR3: CASSVNAGSNEQFF. The DNA for the CDR3 is TGCGCCAGCAGCGTCAACGCGGGGAGCAATGAGCAGTTCTTC.

The V gene is TRBV2, the J gene TRBJ2-7; 8 bases fit TRBD1. The CDR3 has 13 amino acids. In germline, CDR1 is SNHLY, CDR2 FYNNEI. V lost 6 bases to trimming and J lost 6 bases; unmatched junction nucleotides: 7. The DNA of the CDR3 is TGTGCCAGCAGGGTAGGACAGGGAGGCGAGCAGTACTTC. It is translated as CASRVGQGGEQYF.

In regard to this clonotype: A single base separates this from a much larger clone, so it may be a read error. This chain uses TRBV7-2 with TRBJ1-2; D is undetermined. CDR1 SGHTA and CDR2 FQGNSA come from the germline V gene. This CDR3 contains 15 residues. The CDR3 nucleotides read TGTGCCGGCAGCTTTGGAGGAGCCCTGAACTATGGCTACACCTTC. Translation gives CAGSFGGALNYGYTF. Together with reference TRBV7-2 and TRBJ1-2, the CDR3 gives the full variable domain: GAGVSQSPSNKVTEKGKDVELRCDPISGHTALYWYRQSLGQGLEFLIYFQGNSAPDKSGLPSDRFSAERTGGSVSTLTIQRTQQEDSAVYLCAGSFGGALNYGYTFGSGTRLTVV.

The rearrangement links TRBV11-2 to TRBJ2-4; D gene ambiguous. The better agreement between TRBJ2-7 and the DNA end casts doubt on the J call. The germline gives CDR1 SGHAT, CDR2 FQNNGV. This CDR3 has 14 residues. As DNA, the CDR3 is TGTGCCAGCAGCTTAGCAGGCAAAAGCTACGAGCAGTACTTC. Its translation: CASSLAGKSYEQYF.

The V call is TRBV12-3 or TRBV12-4, the J call TRBJ2-4, with 7 bases lining up with TRBD1. The V gene end was trimmed by 7 bases and the J gene end by 2 bases; junction bases not matched to a gene: 5. The length of the CDR3 is 14 residues. The CDR3 here is CASTLQGTKNIQYF. CDR3 DNA: TGTGCCAGCACCCTACAGGGGACCAAAAACATTCAGTACTTC.

The gene calls are TRBV6-5 and TRBJ2-1; D perhaps matches TRBD2 (5 bases). Judging by the DNA end, TRBJ2-7 fits better; the J call may be wrong. CDR3 length: 16 residues. Germline loops: CDR1 MNHEY, CDR2 SVGAGI. The CDR3: CASSSSPALAYNEQYF. The CDR3 DNA sequence: TGTGCCAGCAGTTCTTCACCAGCCTTAGCGTACAATGAGCAGTACTTC.

This chain joins TRBV2 and TRBJ2-2; D is undetermined. Germline loops: CDR1 SNHLY, CDR2 FYNNEI. V dropped 8 bases and J dropped 7 bases, with 11 bases sitting between them. CDR3 length: 12 amino acids. CDR3 coding DNA: TGTGCCAGCGGAAATAGCCTCGGGGAGCTGTTTTTT. The encoded protein is CASGNSLGELFF.

This clonotype was detected only a few times. Mismatch with germline at one junction end may stem from a read error. The V and J genes are TRBV20-1 and TRBJ2-7, with D unclear. The CDR3 runs to 13 residues. Germline loops: CDR1 DFQATT, CDR2 SNEGSKA (reference sequence). CDR3 bases: TGCAGTGCCTCTACAGCTATCTCCTACGAGCGGTACTTC. Amino acid sequence: CSASTAISYERYF.